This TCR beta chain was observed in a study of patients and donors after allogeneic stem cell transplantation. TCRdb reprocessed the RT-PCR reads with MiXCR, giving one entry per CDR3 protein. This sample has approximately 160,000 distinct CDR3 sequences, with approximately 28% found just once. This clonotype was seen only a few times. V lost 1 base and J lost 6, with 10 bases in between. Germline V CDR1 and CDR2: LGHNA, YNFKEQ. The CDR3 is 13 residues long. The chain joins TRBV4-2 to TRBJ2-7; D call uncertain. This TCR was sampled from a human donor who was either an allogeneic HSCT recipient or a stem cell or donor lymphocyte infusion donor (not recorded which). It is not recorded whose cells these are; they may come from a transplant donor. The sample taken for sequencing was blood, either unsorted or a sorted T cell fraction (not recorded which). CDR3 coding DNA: TGTGCCAGCAGCCAAGTAAAGTCGGGCGAGCAGTACTTC. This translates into CASSQVKSGEQYF.